Below, 9 T cell receptor beta chains from the same sample are listed, as sequenced in a study of blood T cell repertoires in COVID-19. Data came from immunoSEQ multiplex PCR; TCRdb stores just in-frame clones and leaves some out. The sample has fewer than 150,000 clones, roughly 80% seen once; the top ten hold 8.8%. Input material: peripheral blood. Receptor source: an elderly woman in a cohort sampled during active or convalescent COVID-19.

This clone was recorded a few times. The V gene is TRBV5-8, the J gene TRBJ1-6; D unresolved. V lost 4 bases and J 7 bases, leaving 15 bases between the germline ends. The CDR3 consists of 15 residues. CDR1 is SGHTS and CDR2 is YDEGEE in the germline V gene. The CDR3 spells CASSDGIQLNSPLHF. The CDR3 DNA sequence: TGTGCCAGCAGCGACGGGATACAACTCAATTCACCCCTCCACTTT. The full variable domain, completed using reference TRBV5-8 and TRBJ1-6, is EAGVTQSPTHLIKTRGQQATLRCSPISGHTSVYWYQQALGLGLQFLLWYDEGEERNRGNFPPRFSGRQFPNYSSELNVNALELEDSALYLCASSDGIQLNSPLHFGNGTRLTVT.

The genes are TRBV28 and TRBJ2-2; 7 positions agree with TRBD2. Germline trimming cut 0 bases from V and 6 bases from J; bases unmatched to any gene: 7. The CDR3 is 16 residues long. The germline gives CDR1 MDHEN, CDR2 SYDVKM. CDR3 sequence: CASSLWGRGSAGELFF. The CDR3 nucleotides are TGTGCCAGCAGTTTATGGGGGAGGGGAAGCGCCGGGGAGCTGTTTTTT.

The rearrangement links TRBV29-1 to TRBJ1-3, with TRBD1 matching over 8 bases. Losses at the gene ends were 7 bases for V and 0 bases for J; bases not matched to a gene: 8. The CDR3 runs to 15 residues. CDR1 SQVTM and CDR2 ANQGSEA come from the germline V gene. The CDR3 loop reads CSARDRGTSGNTIYF. The CDR3 nucleotides are TGCAGCGCCCGCGACAGGGGCACCTCTGGAAACACCATATATTTT.

The gene calls are TRBV7-2 and TRBJ2-1; TRBD2 matches 8 bases. J lost 9 bases, V lost 3 bases, and 7 bases had no gene match. From germline, CDR1 is SGHTA and CDR2 FQGNSA. The CDR3 consists of 14 residues. CDR3 nucleotides: TGTGCCAGCAGCTTGACGGGGGGGCTGGGTGAGCAGTTCTTC. Translated, it gives CASSLTGGLGEQFF.

A remark on this clone: The sample holds other DNA sequences that translate to the same CDR3. The chain recombines TRBV7-2 with TRBJ2-1, with 7 bases that match TRBD1. CDR1 SGHTA and CDR2 FQGNSA come from the germline V gene. The CDR3 length is 14 residues. The V segment lost 4 bases and the J segment 3 bases; nucleotides outside the gene matches: 3. The CDR3: CASSSRTGYNEQFF. The CDR3 nucleotides are TGTGCCAGCAGCTCTCGGACAGGCTACAATGAGCAGTTCTTC.

The chain joins TRBV3-1 (or the pseudogene TRBV3-2) to TRBJ2-3; weak D call: TRBD2 (6 bases). Germline-derived CDR1 and CDR2 are LGHDT and YNNKEL (reference sequence). The CDR3 length is 18 residues. Trimming pared 1 base from V and 2 bases from J, leaving 19 bases between. The CDR3 region is CASSQVGDSSGDTDTQYF. Written as DNA, the CDR3 is TGTGCCAGCAGCCAAGTGGGGGACTCCTCGGGAGACACAGATACGCAGTATTTT.

This chain joins TRBV2 and TRBJ1-2; D not resolved. The CDR3 has 12 residues. V dropped 5 bases and J dropped 4 bases, with 8 bases sitting between them. Germline lookup yields CDR1 SNHLY and CDR2 FYNNEI. As DNA, the CDR3 is TGTGCCAGCAGTACACAGACCTATGGCTACACCTTC. Translated: CASSTQTYGYTF. The full variable domain, rest sourced from reference TRBV2 and TRBJ1-2, is EPEVTQTPSHQVTQMGQEVILRCVPISNHLYFYWYRQILGQKVEFLVSFYNNEISEKSEIFDDQFSVERPDGSNFTLKIRSTKLEDSAMYFCASSTQTYGYTFGSGTRLTVV.

V usage is TRBV27 and J usage is TRBJ2-7; the D is unclear. Germline V gene lookup returns CDR1 MNHEY and CDR2 SMNVEV (reference sequence). The CDR3 is 10 residues long. V was clipped by 9 bases and J by 7 bases, with 10 bases between them. As DNA, the CDR3 is TGTGCCAGGTCACTTTCAGAGCAGTACTTC. It is translated as CARSLSEQYF.

The chain is built from TRBV7-9 and TRBJ2-7; TRBD1 matches 10 bases. V lost 1 base, J lost 3 bases, and 3 bases stayed unmatched. Germline V lookup: CDR1 SEHNR, CDR2 FQNEAQ (reference sequence). The CDR3 has 15 residues. Written as DNA, the CDR3 is TGTGCCAGCAGCTTAGGGGGGACAGGGGACTACGAGCAGTACGTC. It is translated as CASSLGGTGDYEQYV.